This TCR beta chain was identified during a study of CD8 T cells in Susac syndrome. Matched for age and sex, the controls were healthy donors. Random hexamers served to reverse transcribe roughly 0.5 to 1 ug RNA. Amplification of TCR beta CDR3 spanned 54 Vbeta and 13 Jbeta via immunoSEQ multiplex PCR. TCRdb ran MiXCR on the immunoSEQ multiplex PCR reads and lists one entry per CDR3 protein. Of approximately 170,000 distinct CDR3 sequences in the sample, 92% were seen once. The sequencing input was CD4+ T cells from PBMCs. The sequence was collected from a human donor in good health.

Here the CDR3 reads CAISESKKQETQYF. CDR3 bases: TGTGCCATCAGTGAGTCCAAGAAGCAAGAGACCCAGTACTTC. The rearrangement links TRBV10-3 to TRBJ2-5; D gene uncertain. Germline CDR1 and CDR2: ENHRY and SYGVKD. The V end lost 0 bases, the J end lost 2 bases, and 7 bases lay between the germline ends. The CDR3 has 14 amino acids.